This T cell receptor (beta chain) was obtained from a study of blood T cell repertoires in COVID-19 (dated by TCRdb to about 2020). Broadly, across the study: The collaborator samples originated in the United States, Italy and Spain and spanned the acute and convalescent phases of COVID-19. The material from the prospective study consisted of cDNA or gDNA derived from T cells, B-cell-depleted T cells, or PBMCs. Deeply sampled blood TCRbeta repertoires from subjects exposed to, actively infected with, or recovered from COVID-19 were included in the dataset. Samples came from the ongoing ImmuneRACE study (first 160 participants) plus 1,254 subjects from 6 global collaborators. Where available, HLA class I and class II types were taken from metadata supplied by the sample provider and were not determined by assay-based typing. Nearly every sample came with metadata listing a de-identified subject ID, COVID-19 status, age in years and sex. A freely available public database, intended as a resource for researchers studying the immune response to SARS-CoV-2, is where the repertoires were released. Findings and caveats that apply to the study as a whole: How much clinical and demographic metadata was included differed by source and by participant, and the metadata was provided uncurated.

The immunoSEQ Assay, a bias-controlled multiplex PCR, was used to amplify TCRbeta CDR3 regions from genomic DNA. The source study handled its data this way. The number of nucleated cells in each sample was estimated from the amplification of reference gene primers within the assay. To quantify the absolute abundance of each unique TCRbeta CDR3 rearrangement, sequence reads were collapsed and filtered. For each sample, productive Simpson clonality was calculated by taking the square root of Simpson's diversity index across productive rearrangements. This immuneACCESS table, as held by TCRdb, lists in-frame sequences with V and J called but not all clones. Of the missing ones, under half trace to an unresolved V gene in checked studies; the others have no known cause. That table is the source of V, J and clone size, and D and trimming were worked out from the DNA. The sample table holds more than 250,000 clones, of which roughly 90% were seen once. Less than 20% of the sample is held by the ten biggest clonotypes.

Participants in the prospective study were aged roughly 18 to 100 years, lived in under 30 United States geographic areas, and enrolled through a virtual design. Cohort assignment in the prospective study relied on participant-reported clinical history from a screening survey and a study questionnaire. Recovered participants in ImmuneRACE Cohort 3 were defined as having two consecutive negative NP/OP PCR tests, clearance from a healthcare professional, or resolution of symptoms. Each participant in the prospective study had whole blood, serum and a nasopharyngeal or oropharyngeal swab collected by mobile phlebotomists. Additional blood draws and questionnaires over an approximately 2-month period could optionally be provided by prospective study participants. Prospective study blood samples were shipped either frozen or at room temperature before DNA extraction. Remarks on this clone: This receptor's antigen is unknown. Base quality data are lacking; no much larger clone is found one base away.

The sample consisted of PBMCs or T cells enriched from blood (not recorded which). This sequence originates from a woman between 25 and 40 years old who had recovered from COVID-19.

This receptor carries the CDR3 CASKLGADTQYF. The DNA is as follows: TGCGCCAGCAAATTGGGGGCCGATACGCAGTATTTT. The chain joins TRBV5-1 to TRBJ2-3; a tentative D match to TRBD1 spans 6 bases. The trim is 6 bases for V and 6 bases for J, with a gap of 11 bases between the germline ends. The CDR3 sequence holds 12 residues, the cysteine and phenylalanine included. This entry keeps only the CDR3 DNA: 36 bases, framed from base 1. CDR1 and CDR2 (SGHRS, YFSETQ) derive from the germline V gene.